A single sample gave rise to the 10 T cell receptor beta chains below, sequenced in a study of siplizumab effects on memory and regulatory T cells. TCRdb's copy holds only in-frame clones and misses some; the assay was immunoSEQ multiplex PCR. The sample contains tens of thousands of clones, less than 95% of which appear only once. Sequencing was done on a sample of CD8+ T cells sorted from blood. All receptors derive from a human donor in good health.

This clone has just a few counts. This sequence joins TRBV7-6 and TRBJ1-1; D is unresolved. CDR1 and CDR2 from the germline V gene are SGHVS and FNYEAQ. This CDR3 comprises 13 residues. V was pared by 1 base and J by 5 bases, with 8 bases between. In nucleotides, the CDR3 is TGTGCCAGCAGCTTAGTGACGCAGACTGAAGCTTTCTTT. It is translated as CASSLVTQTEAFF.

The chain carries TRBV27 and TRBJ2-1, with 13 bases fitting TRBD2. The germline V gene encodes CDR1 MNHEY and CDR2 SMNVEV (reference sequence). J gave up 2 bases and V 5 bases, and 9 bases lay outside the gene matches. This CDR3 region has 18 residues. CDR3 sequence reads: CASSDTSGRAFPYNEQFF. DNA for the CDR3: TGTGCCAGCAGTGATACTAGCGGGAGGGCGTTCCCCTACAATGAGCAGTTCTTC.

The chain carries TRBV29-1 and TRBJ1-1; TRBD1 is a possible D gene (5 bases). The CDR3 covers 11 residues. CDR1 SQVTM and CDR2 ANQGSEA come from the germline V gene. The V end was cut by 6 bases, the J end by 0 bases, with 5 bases between. The CDR3 region is CSVGVNTEAFF. CDR3 sequence (DNA): TGCAGCGTAGGGGTGAACACTGAAGCTTTCTTT.

The chain is built from TRBV9 and TRBJ2-1, with no clear D. CDR3 length equals 13 residues. V was clipped by 2 bases and J by 4 bases, with 7 bases between them. Germline CDR1 reads SGDLS; CDR2 reads YYNGEE. As DNA, the CDR3 is TGTGCCAGCAGCGTTTTCGGTTACAATGAGCAGTTCTTC. Translation: CASSVFGYNEQFF.

J is TRBJ2-7 and V is TRBV10-2, with 11 bases identical to TRBD1. V lost 6 bases, J lost 7 bases, and 5 bases stayed unmatched. The CDR3 has 13 residues. The germline V gene encodes CDR1 WSHSY and CDR2 SAAADI. The CDR3, as DNA: TGCGCCAGCAGCTTGGACAGGGGGCATGAGCAGTACTTC. Its protein is CASSLDRGHEQYF.

The genes are TRBV19 and TRBJ1-4; maybe TRBD1 (5 bases). Germline V gene lookup returns CDR1 LNHDA and CDR2 SQIVND (reference sequence). CDR3 length: 12 amino acids. Trimming removed 8 bases at V and 12 bases at J, with 16 bases between. The CDR3 loop reads CASSFGGGELFF. The CDR3 DNA reads as TGTGCCAGTTCCTTTGGGGGTGGCGAACTGTTTTTT. The whole variable domain, filled in from reference TRBV19 and TRBJ1-4, reads DGGITQSPKYLFRKEGQNVTLSCEQNLNHDAMYWYRQDPGQGLRLIYYSQIVNDFQKGDIAEGYSVSREKKESFPLTVTSAQKNPTAFYLCASSFGGGELFFGSGTQLSVL.

CDR3 loop: CASSQEALPPWDTQYF. The CDR3 DNA follows: TGCGCCAGCAGCCAAGAAGCCCTCCCTCCGTGGGATACGCAGTATTTT. V usage is TRBV4-1 and J usage is TRBJ2-3, with D hard to call. The CDR3 contains 16 residues. The V and J ends lost 0 bases and 6 bases respectively, with 16 bases between them. Germline lookup yields CDR1 MGHRA and CDR2 YSYEKL.

The chain carries TRBV5-1 and TRBJ2-3; 8 nucleotides match TRBD2. Germline trimming cut 1 base from V and 2 bases from J; bases unmatched to any gene: 15. Germline assignment: CDR1 SGHRS and CDR2 YFSETQ. This CDR3 contains 19 residues. This CDR3 reads CASSLSPLRLAGNTDTQYF. The CDR3 DNA sequence: TGCGCCAGCAGCTTGAGCCCGTTAAGGCTAGCGGGTAACACAGATACGCAGTATTTT.

The chain recombines TRBV7-9 with TRBJ2-3, with 9 bases matching TRBD1. Germline V gene sequence: CDR1 SEHNR, CDR2 FQNEAQ (reference sequence). V lost 5 bases and J lost 3; bases outside the gene matches: 3. The CDR3 consists of 14 residues. This CDR3 is CASSPGQGTDTQYF. The CDR3 DNA reads TGTGCCAGCAGCCCGGGACAGGGTACAGATACGCAGTATTTT. The full variable domain, completed using reference TRBV7-9 and TRBJ2-3, is DTGVSQNPRHKITKRGQNVTFRCDPISEHNRLYWYRQTLGQGPEFLTYFQNEAQLEKSRLLSDRFSAERPKGSFSTLEIQRTEQGDSAMYLCASSPGQGTDTQYFGPGTRLTVL.

This rearrangement joins TRBV11-3 to TRBJ2-7; 8 bases fit TRBD1. CDR3 length: 16 residues. The germline CDR1 and CDR2 sequences are SGHNT and YENEEA. The V and J ends lost 1 base and 3 bases, in that order; junction bases with no gene match: 8. In nucleotides, the CDR3 is TGTGCCAGCAGCTTAGCCTCGACAGGGGCCTACTACGAGCAGTACTTC. It encodes CASSLASTGAYYEQYF.